These 14 T cell receptor beta chains came from one sample sequenced in a study of T cell responses to AZD1222 COVID-19 vaccine. Using immunoSEQ multiplex PCR, the repertoire was profiled, and TCRdb retains in-frame clones only, with some absent. Here the sample spans about 180,000 clones, about 93% being singletons. Sequenced here: peripheral blood, sampled 28 days after the second dose of the MenACWY control vaccine. The receptor set was obtained from an adult who received the MenACWY meningococcal vaccine as a control.

The chain carries TRBV19 and TRBJ2-3; the match to TRBD2 covers 9 bases. Per the germline V gene, CDR1 is LNHDA and CDR2 is SQIVND (reference sequence). This CDR3 is 12 amino acids long. CDR3 sequence: CAASGGTDTQYF. Here the CDR3 DNA reads TGTGCGGCTAGCGGGGGCACAGATACGCAGTATTTT.

V gene TRBV30 combines with J gene TRBJ2-5; tentatively, D is TRBD1 (7 bases). The CDR3 is made up of 12 amino acids. Between the trimmed V and J ends, which lost 8 bases and 2 bases, there was a span of 12 bases. The germline V gene encodes CDR1 GTSNPN and CDR2 SVGIG (reference sequence). As DNA, the CDR3 is TGTGCCGCGGGACAGATTCAAGAGACCCAGTACTTC. Translation: CAAGQIQETQYF.

The chain has TRBV5-1 and TRBJ1-2; no clear D. The germline V gene has CDR1 SGHRS and CDR2 YFSETQ. The CDR3 extends over 14 amino acids. The V end was cut by 0 bases, the J end by 4 bases, with 10 bases between. The CDR3, as DNA: TGCGCCAGCAGCTTGGATCTCAGCTCCTATGGCTACACCTTC. This encodes CASSLDLSSYGYTF.

This clone has just one count. The chain uses TRBV2 and TRBJ1-4; 9 positions agree with TRBD1. Germline V gene sequence: CDR1 SNHLY, CDR2 FYNNEI. The ends lost 5 bases at V and 6 bases at J; junction bases unmatched: 4. This CDR3 is 14 amino acids long. In DNA, the CDR3 is TGTGCCAGCAGTCGGACAGGGGAAGATGAAAAACTGTTTTTT. Translation gives CASSRTGEDEKLFF.

This clone was observed a single time. V usage is TRBV18 and J usage is TRBJ1-1, with a tentative D call TRBD1 (5 bases). Germline values: CDR1 KGHSH, CDR2 LQKENI. The CDR3 loop spans 14 amino acids. Trimming removed 3 bases from V and 4 bases from J, with 12 bases in between. CDR3 DNA sequence: TGTGCCAGCTCACCTGACTGGGGGAGCACTGAAGCTTTCTTT. It codes for CASSPDWGSTEAFF.

This chain links TRBV5-5 with TRBJ2-5; 10 bases map to TRBD1. Germline V lookup: CDR1 SGHKS, CDR2 YYEKEE (reference sequence). The CDR3 is 17 residues long. V lost 2 bases to trimming and J lost 5 bases; unmatched junction nucleotides: 12. CDR3 residues: CASSFYRLGQGSETQYF. CDR3 DNA sequence: TGTGCCAGCAGCTTCTATCGCCTGGGACAGGGGTCGGAGACCCAGTACTTC.

J is TRBJ2-7 and V is TRBV5-4, with TRBD2 matching over 16 bases. The CDR3 is made up of 16 amino acids. The germline V gene has CDR1 SGHNT and CDR2 YYREEE (reference sequence). V gave up 4 bases and J gave up 4 bases; unmatched junction bases: 5. CDR3 in amino acids: CASSPGTSGGAYEQYF. The DNA of the CDR3 is TGTGCCAGCAGCCCTGGGACTAGCGGGGGGGCATACGAGCAGTACTTC.

This chain connects TRBV3-1 (or the pseudogene TRBV3-2) to TRBJ1-6, with 8 positions matching TRBD1. V lost 4 bases to trimming and J lost 6 bases; unmatched junction nucleotides: 8. There are 16 residues in the CDR3. CDR1 and CDR2 (germline): LGHDT, YNNKEL (reference sequence). The CDR3 protein is CASSRSQGAGNSPLHF. Written as DNA, the CDR3 is TGTGCCAGCAGCCGTTCCCAGGGGGCAGGTAATTCACCCCTCCACTTT.

This chain links TRBV9 with TRBJ1-1; D unresolved. Germline V gene lookup returns CDR1 SGDLS and CDR2 YYNGEE. CDR3 size: 14 residues. Trimming took off 0 bases at V and 4 bases at J, with 10 bases between the two ends. The DNA of the CDR3 is TGTGCCAGCAGCGTAGGCCCCAAGGGCACTGAAGCTTTCTTT. Translation gives CASSVGPKGTEAFF.

The V gene is TRBV3-1 (or the pseudogene TRBV3-2), the J gene TRBJ1-5, with TRBD1 as a possible D gene (5 bases). With 0 bases removed from V and 0 bases from J, the gap between germline ends came to 9 bases. Germline CDR1 reads LGHDT; CDR2 reads YNNKEL (reference sequence). The CDR3 runs 16 residues. The CDR3 is CASSQDDSYSNQPQHF. The CDR3 nucleotides are TGTGCCAGCAGCCAAGATGACAGTTATAGCAATCAGCCCCAGCATTTT.

This chain joins TRBV2 and TRBJ1-3, with D unclear. CDR3 length equals 10 residues. Per germline, CDR1 SNHLY and CDR2 FYNNEI. Trimming left V 10 bases short and J 3 bases short, with 4 bases between. In DNA, the CDR3 is TGTGCCACCCATGGAAACACCATATATTTT. It is translated as CATHGNTIYF.

This clone showed up just once. The genes are TRBV11-2 and TRBJ1-5, with a weak D call TRBD1 (6 bases). CDR3 length: 15 amino acids. Germline values: CDR1 SGHAT, CDR2 FQNNGV. V dropped 5 bases and J dropped 5 bases, with 16 bases sitting between them. CDR3: CASSPGGGGYQPQHF. The CDR3 coding sequence is TGTGCCAGCAGCCCCGGGGGCGGAGGATATCAGCCCCAGCATTTT.

This rearrangement joins TRBV11-2 to TRBJ2-7; 7 nucleotides match TRBD1. Germline CDR1 is SGHAT and CDR2 is FQNNGV. The CDR3 loop spans 14 amino acids. Unmatched junction bases numbered 6, after V lost 5 bases and J lost 2 bases. CDR3: CASSPRTGTYEQYF. CDR3 coding DNA: TGTGCCAGCAGCCCCCGGACAGGCACCTACGAGCAGTACTTC. Based on the CDR3 plus reference TRBV11-2 and TRBJ2-7, the full variable domain is EAGVAQSPRYKIIEKRQSVAFWCNPISGHATLYWYQQILGQGPKLLIQFQNNGVVDDSQLPKDRFSAERLKGVDSTLKIQPAKLEDSAVYLCASSPRTGTYEQYFGPGTRLTVT.

The CDR3 sequence is CASRFERGASDTQYF. The CDR3 nucleotides read TGTGCCAGCAGGTTTGAGCGGGGGGCCTCGGATACGCAGTATTTT. The gene calls are TRBV6-5 and TRBJ2-3, with TRBD2 matching over 9 bases. Germline CDR1 MNHEY, CDR2 SVGAGI. This CDR3 has 15 amino acids. J lost 6 bases, V lost 6 bases, and 10 bases had no gene match.